The TCR beta chain under discussion was sequenced for a study of blood T cell repertoires in COVID-19. Whole-study context: Some COVID-19 samples were acute and others convalescent; all came from the United States, Italy and Spain. T cells, B-cell-depleted T cells, or PBMCs supplied cDNA or gDNA.

Source study methods: Nucleated cell counts were estimated from reference gene primer amplification. Method: immunoSEQ multiplex PCR; TCRdb's copy keeps in-frame clones and lacks some. V, J and clone size are taken as reported in that table, and D and trimming were inferred from the DNA itself. Among 45,000 to 60,000 clones listed, 91% were seen once. Sequenced input: peripheral blood. The TCR originated in a man aged 70 or older with active COVID-19.

The CDR3 bases are TGTGCCAGCAGCCCTCCCCGGCTAGCGCGGGTGGAGACCCAGTACTTC. This codes for CASSPPRLARVETQYF. The chain recombines TRBV7-8 with TRBJ2-5; weak D call: TRBD2 (6 bases). CDR1 is SGHVS and CDR2 is FQNEAQ in the germline V gene. The CDR3 length is 16 residues. V lost 5 bases and J lost 5, with 21 bases in between. Using reference TRBV7-8 and TRBJ2-5 for the parts outside the CDR3, the full variable domain is GAGVSQSPRYKVAKRGQDVALRCDPISGHVSLFWYQQALGQGPEFLTYFQNEAQLDKSGLPSDRFFAERPEGSVSTLKIQRTQQEDSAVYLCASSPPRLARVETQYFGPGTRLLVL.